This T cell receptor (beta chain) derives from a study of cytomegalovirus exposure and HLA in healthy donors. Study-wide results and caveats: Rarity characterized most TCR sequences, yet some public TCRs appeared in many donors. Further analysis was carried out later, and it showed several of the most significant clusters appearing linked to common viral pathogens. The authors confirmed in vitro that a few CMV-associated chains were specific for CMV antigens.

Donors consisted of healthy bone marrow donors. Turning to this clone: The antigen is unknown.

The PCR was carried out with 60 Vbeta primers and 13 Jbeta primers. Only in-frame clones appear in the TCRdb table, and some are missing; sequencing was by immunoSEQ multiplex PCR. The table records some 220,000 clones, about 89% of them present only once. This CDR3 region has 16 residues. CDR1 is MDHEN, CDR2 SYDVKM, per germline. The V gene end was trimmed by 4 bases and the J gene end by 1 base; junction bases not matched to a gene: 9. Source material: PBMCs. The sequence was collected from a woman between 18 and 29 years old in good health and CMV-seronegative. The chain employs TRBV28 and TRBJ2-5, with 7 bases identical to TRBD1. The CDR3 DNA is TGTGCCAGCAGTTGCCCCGGGACAGCACCCCAAGAGACCCAGTACTTC. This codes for CASSCPGTAPQETQYF.